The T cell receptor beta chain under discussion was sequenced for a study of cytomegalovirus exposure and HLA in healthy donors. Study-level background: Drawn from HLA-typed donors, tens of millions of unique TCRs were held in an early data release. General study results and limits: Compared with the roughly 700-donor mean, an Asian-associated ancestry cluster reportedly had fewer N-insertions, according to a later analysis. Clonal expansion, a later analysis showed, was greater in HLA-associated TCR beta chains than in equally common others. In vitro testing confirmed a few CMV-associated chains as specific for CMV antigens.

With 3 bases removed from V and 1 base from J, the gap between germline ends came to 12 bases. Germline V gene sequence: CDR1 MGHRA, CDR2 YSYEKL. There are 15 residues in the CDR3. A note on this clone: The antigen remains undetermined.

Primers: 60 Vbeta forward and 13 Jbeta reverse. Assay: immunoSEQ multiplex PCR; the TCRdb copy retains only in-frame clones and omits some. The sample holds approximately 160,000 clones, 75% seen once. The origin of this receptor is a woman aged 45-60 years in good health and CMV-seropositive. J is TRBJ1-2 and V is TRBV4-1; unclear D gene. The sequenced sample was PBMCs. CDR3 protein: CASSHPTSLNYGYTF. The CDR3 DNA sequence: TGCGCCAGCAGCCATCCTACTTCCCTTAACTATGGCTACACCTTC.